This is a list of T cell receptor beta chains from one sample in a study of Ad26.COV2.S vaccination and SARS-CoV-2 variants. Assay used: immunoSEQ multiplex PCR; TCRdb lists only in-frame clones, some missing. The table shows about 350,000 clones, with 90% to 95% occurring only once. This sample comprised peripheral blood, obtained after recovery from COVID-19. The receptors stem from a human donor who had recovered from COVID-19. The CDR3 runs from the conserved cysteine through the conserved F or W. A D gene is named only where the DNA matches it firmly. Some rows have no size entry. The others give once, few or many, or a class for an expanded clone.

v_gene: TRBV27; len: 15; d_gene: NA; abundance: NA; j_gene: TRBJ1-4; CDR3nt: TGTGCCAGCGGCTCTAACGGGGCCGGAGAGGAAAAACTGTTTTTT; CDR3aa: CASGSNGAGEEKLFF
v_gene: TRBV5-6; len: 18; d_gene: NA; abundance: once; j_gene: TRBJ2-6; CDR3nt: TGTGCCAGCAGCTGGGAATCTCGCACAGGGCCTGGGGCCAACGTCCTGACTTTC; CDR3aa: CASSWESRTGPGANVLTF
v_gene: TRBV7-9; len: 11; d_gene: NA; abundance: NA; j_gene: TRBJ1-2; CDR3nt: TGTGCCAGCAGTCGGGGGAACGGCTACACCTTC; CDR3aa: CASSRGNGYTF
v_gene: TRBV5-4; len: 15; d_gene: TRBD1; abundance: NA; j_gene: TRBJ2-1; CDR3nt: TGTGCCAGCAGCACGGCCGGGACAGCCTACAATGAGCAGTTCTTC; CDR3aa: CASSTAGTAYNEQFF
v_gene: TRBV5-4; len: 14; d_gene: TRBD1; abundance: NA; j_gene: TRBJ1-1; CDR3nt: TGTGCCAGCAGCTTGACAGGGGTGAACACTGAAGCTTTCTTT; CDR3aa: CASSLTGVNTEAFF
v_gene: TRBV9; len: 14; d_gene: NA; abundance: NA; j_gene: TRBJ1-4; CDR3nt: TGTGCCAGCAGCAAACAGGGAGGGAATGAAAAACTGTTTTTT; CDR3aa: CASSKQGGNEKLFF
v_gene: TRBV9; len: 15; d_gene: TRBD1; abundance: NA; j_gene: TRBJ1-1; CDR3nt: TGTGCCAGCAGCACCTCTCCGGGACAGGGGGCTGAAGCTTTCTTT; CDR3aa: CASSTSPGQGAEAFF
v_gene: TRBV5-4; len: 13; d_gene: TRBD2; abundance: NA; j_gene: TRBJ2-5; CDR3nt: TGTGCCAGCAGCCCCGGGACTAGGGAGACCCAGTACTTC; CDR3aa: CASSPGTRETQYF
v_gene: TRBV5-5; len: 16; d_gene: TRBD1; abundance: NA; j_gene: TRBJ1-6; CDR3nt: TGTGCCAGCAGCTTGGGTCAGGGGGCCCCCAATTCACCCCTCCACTTT; CDR3aa: CASSLGQGAPNSPLHF
v_gene: TRBV3-1/TRBV3-2; len: 15; d_gene: NA; abundance: NA; j_gene: TRBJ2-4; CDR3nt: TGTGCCAGCAGCCTAGTGGGGTTGGGCAAAAACATTCAGTACTTC; CDR3aa: CASSLVGLGKNIQYF
v_gene: TRBV18; len: 16; d_gene: NA; abundance: NA; j_gene: TRBJ1-4; CDR3nt: TGTGCCAGCTCACCAATGATAGGCAGGGAAGAGGAAAAACTGTTTTTT; CDR3aa: CASSPMIGREEEKLFF
v_gene: TRBV6-1; len: 16; d_gene: NA; abundance: NA; j_gene: TRBJ2-5; CDR3nt: TGTGCCAGCAGTGAAGCGAGGGCAATTAAATGGGAGACCCAGTACTTC; CDR3aa: CASSEARAIKWETQYF
v_gene: TRBV6-6; len: 15; d_gene: NA; abundance: once; j_gene: TRBJ1-2; CDR3nt: TGTGCCAGCAGTCCCCGGGGGACGGCCGGGTATGGCTACACCTTC; CDR3aa: CASSPRGTAGYGYTF
v_gene: TRBV13; len: 14; d_gene: NA; abundance: NA; j_gene: TRBJ1-1; CDR3nt: TGTGCCAGCAGCTCAGGCTGGGAAAACACTGAAGCTTTCTTT; CDR3aa: CASSSGWENTEAFF
v_gene: TRBV12-3/TRBV12-4; len: 13; d_gene: NA; abundance: NA; j_gene: TRBJ1-5; CDR3nt: TGTGCCAGCAGTTTAGCCCACAGCCAGCCCCAGCATTTT; CDR3aa: CASSLAHSQPQHF
v_gene: TRBV18; len: 16; d_gene: NA; abundance: NA; j_gene: TRBJ2-3; CDR3nt: TGTGCCAGCTCACCCTTGCCCGGAACTAGCACAGATACGCAGTATTTT; CDR3aa: CASSPLPGTSTDTQYF
v_gene: TRBV5-6; len: 13; d_gene: NA; abundance: NA; j_gene: TRBJ1-1; CDR3nt: TGTGCCAGCAGCTTGGTAAGGGGTCGTGAAGCTTTCTTT; CDR3aa: CASSLVRGREAFF
v_gene: TRBV11-1; len: 14; d_gene: TRBD2; abundance: once; j_gene: TRBJ2-1; CDR3nt: TGTGCCAGCAGCATCTCTAGCGGATACAATGAGCAGTTCTTC; CDR3aa: CASSISSGYNEQFF
v_gene: TRBV10-1; len: 13; d_gene: NA; abundance: once; j_gene: TRBJ2-5; CDR3nt: TGCGCCAGTTCGGGACACCTGCAAGAGACCCAGTACTTC; CDR3aa: CASSGHLQETQYF
v_gene: TRBV6-5; len: 13; d_gene: NA; abundance: once; j_gene: TRBJ2-5; CDR3nt: TGTGCCAGCAGACTCCCGGTGGGAGAGACCCAGTACTTC; CDR3aa: CASRLPVGETQYF
v_gene: TRBV12-3/TRBV12-4; len: 13; d_gene: NA; abundance: NA; j_gene: TRBJ2-7; CDR3nt: TGTGCCAGCAGTTTAACTGAAAGAGCAAACCAGGACTTC; CDR3aa: CASSLTERANQDF
v_gene: TRBV6-4; len: 14; d_gene: NA; abundance: NA; j_gene: TRBJ1-1; CDR3nt: TGTGCCAGCTCTGTGACGGCAATGAACACTGAAGCTTTCTTT; CDR3aa: CASSVTAMNTEAFF
v_gene: TRBV3-1/TRBV3-2; len: 13; d_gene: NA; abundance: NA; j_gene: TRBJ2-7; CDR3nt: TGTGCCAGCAGCCGGGGACGGGGTTACGAGCAGTACTTC; CDR3aa: CASSRGRGYEQYF
v_gene: TRBV6-2/TRBV6-3; len: 14; d_gene: NA; abundance: NA; j_gene: TRBJ1-2; CDR3nt: TGTGCCAGCAGTTACTCGGGATATAACTATGGCTACACCTTC; CDR3aa: CASSYSGYNYGYTF
v_gene: TRBV4-1; len: 18; d_gene: NA; abundance: NA; j_gene: TRBJ2-6; CDR3nt: TGCGCCAGCAGGGCCTGGACGGGGAGCTACTCTGGGGCCAACGTCCTGACTTTC; CDR3aa: CASRAWTGSYSGANVLTF
v_gene: TRBV24-1; len: 14; d_gene: NA; abundance: few; j_gene: TRBJ1-2; CDR3nt: TGTGCCACCAGTGATATCGGGCGTAACTATGGCTACACCTTC; CDR3aa: CATSDIGRNYGYTF
v_gene: TRBV6-5; len: 15; d_gene: NA; abundance: NA; j_gene: TRBJ1-4; CDR3nt: TGTGCCAGCAGTTTGCAGGGGCTCACTAATGAAAAACTGTTTTTT; CDR3aa: CASSLQGLTNEKLFF
v_gene: TRBV7-8; len: 17; d_gene: TRBD2; abundance: NA; j_gene: TRBJ2-1; CDR3nt: TGTGCCAGCAGTACCCGTTTCTCGGGGGGGCTCGATAATGAGCAGTTCTTC; CDR3aa: CASSTRFSGGLDNEQFF
v_gene: TRBV14; len: 15; d_gene: TRBD1; abundance: NA; j_gene: TRBJ1-3; CDR3nt: TGTGCCAGCAGCCAACGGACAGGGGCTGGAAACACCATATATTTT; CDR3aa: CASSQRTGAGNTIYF
v_gene: TRBV2; len: 13; d_gene: NA; abundance: NA; j_gene: TRBJ1-1; CDR3nt: TGTGCCAGCGAAGCGAGGGCGAACACTGAAGCTTTCTTT; CDR3aa: CASEARANTEAFF
v_gene: TRBV27; len: 17; d_gene: NA; abundance: NA; j_gene: TRBJ1-4; CDR3nt: TGTGCCAGCAGTATCGGCAGGGGTCTTGCAACTAATGAAAAACTGTTTTTT; CDR3aa: CASSIGRGLATNEKLFF
v_gene: TRBV7-2; len: 16; d_gene: TRBD1; abundance: NA; j_gene: TRBJ2-5; CDR3nt: TGTGCCAGCAGCTTAGGAGGGACAGGAGTTTGGGAGACCCAGTACTTC; CDR3aa: CASSLGGTGVWETQYF
v_gene: TRBV2; len: 15; d_gene: NA; abundance: few; j_gene: TRBJ1-5; CDR3nt: TGTGCCAGCAAACCTTACGGGGATAGCAATCAGCCCCAGCATTTT; CDR3aa: CASKPYGDSNQPQHF
v_gene: TRBV4-3; len: 14; d_gene: TRBD1; abundance: NA; j_gene: TRBJ1-2; CDR3nt: TGCGCCAGCAGCCAGCACAGGGGTTCTGATGGCTACACCTTC; CDR3aa: CASSQHRGSDGYTF
v_gene: TRBV18; len: 17; d_gene: TRBD1; abundance: NA; j_gene: TRBJ2-5; CDR3nt: TGTGCCAGCTCCCCAGCCTTATTGGGACAGGGTTCGGAGACCCAGTACTTC; CDR3aa: CASSPALLGQGSETQYF
v_gene: TRBV2; len: 15; d_gene: NA; abundance: once; j_gene: TRBJ1-2; CDR3nt: TGTGCCAGCAGTGGGGAGGGGCGATCCGGCTATGGCTACACCTTC; CDR3aa: CASSGEGRSGYGYTF
v_gene: TRBV7-8; len: 14; d_gene: NA; abundance: NA; j_gene: TRBJ2-2; CDR3nt: TGTGCCAGCAGCTTAGCAGAGAACACCGGGGAGCTGTTTTTT; CDR3aa: CASSLAENTGELFF
v_gene: TRBV7-8; len: 13; d_gene: NA; abundance: NA; j_gene: TRBJ2-5; CDR3nt: TGTGCCAGCAGCCCTACTTTCGGAGAGACCCAGTACTTC; CDR3aa: CASSPTFGETQYF
v_gene: TRBV7-8; len: 16; d_gene: TRBD1; abundance: NA; j_gene: TRBJ1-3; CDR3nt: TGTGCCAGCAGGTCGGACAGGGGCTTCTCTGGAAACACCATATATTTT; CDR3aa: CASRSDRGFSGNTIYF
v_gene: TRBV7-9; len: 14; d_gene: TRBD1; abundance: NA; j_gene: TRBJ2-5; CDR3nt: TGTGCCAGCAGCCCAGGGACAGCACAAGAGACCCAGTACTTC; CDR3aa: CASSPGTAQETQYF
v_gene: TRBV7-8; len: 15; d_gene: TRBD1; abundance: once; j_gene: TRBJ1-4; CDR3nt: TGTGCCAGCAGCTTAGCGGGACAGCCTAATGAAAAACTGTTTTTT; CDR3aa: CASSLAGQPNEKLFF
v_gene: TRBV11-2; len: 12; d_gene: NA; abundance: NA; j_gene: TRBJ2-1; CDR3nt: TGTGCCAGCAGCCAAATCAGGAATGAGCAGTTCTTC; CDR3aa: CASSQIRNEQFF
v_gene: TRBV7-9; len: 15; d_gene: NA; abundance: NA; j_gene: TRBJ1-2; CDR3nt: TGTGCCAGCAGTTTCGGGAGTGGGGTTAACTATGGCTACACCTTC; CDR3aa: CASSFGSGVNYGYTF
v_gene: TRBV6-2/TRBV6-3; len: 15; d_gene: NA; abundance: NA; j_gene: TRBJ1-5; CDR3nt: TGTGCCAGCAGTTATTTCTCGGGGGGTTATCAGCCCCAGCATTTT; CDR3aa: CASSYFSGGYQPQHF
v_gene: TRBV10-3; len: 13; d_gene: NA; abundance: NA; j_gene: TRBJ1-1; CDR3nt: TGTGCCATCAGTGCGCAGGGGACGGCTGAAGCTTTCTTT; CDR3aa: CAISAQGTAEAFF
v_gene: TRBV14; len: 16; d_gene: NA; abundance: NA; j_gene: TRBJ2-7; CDR3nt: TGTGCCAGCAGCCACAGAGTGGGGGCCGGGTACGGCGAGCAGTACTTC; CDR3aa: CASSHRVGAGYGEQYF
v_gene: TRBV6-5; len: 15; d_gene: TRBD2; abundance: NA; j_gene: TRBJ2-7; CDR3nt: TGTGCCAGCAGGGAGACGGGACTAGCGACGTACGAGCAGTACTTC; CDR3aa: CASRETGLATYEQYF
v_gene: TRBV27; len: 14; d_gene: NA; abundance: NA; j_gene: TRBJ2-7; CDR3nt: TGTGCCAGCAGTTTTTTGGACTCAATCTACGAGCAGTACTTC; CDR3aa: CASSFLDSIYEQYF